This passage covers 15 T cell receptor beta chains from one sample sequenced in a study of spatial heterogeneity in lung cancer. TCRdb re-derived calls from the 5' RACE reads in MiXCR, one entry per CDR3 protein. The sample includes around 60,000 distinct CDR3 sequences, 7.5% to 8.5% of them seen just once. Indicated time point: sample taken at primary tumor resection. Whole RNA, isolated from tumor, nontumor lung or frozen PBMC, was sequenced without prior sorting. The material sequenced was PBMCs, taken at surgery. These receptors came from a female donor with early-stage non-small cell lung cancer.

This clonotype appeared many times. V is TRBV11-1 and J is TRBJ2-1, with 9 bases lining up with TRBD2. This CDR3 spans 11 amino acids. Trimming took 1 base from V and 14 from J; bases not matched to a gene: 0. The germline CDR1 and CDR2 sequences are SGHAT and FQDESV (reference sequence). This chain's CDR3 is CASSLGTSEFF. CDR3 nucleotide sequence: TGTGCCAGCAGCTTAGGGACTAGCGAGTTCTTC.

This clonotype was seen ten or more times. The V call is TRBV6-2 or TRBV6-3, the J call TRBJ1-4, with D unresolved. This CDR3 has 14 residues. Germline CDR1 reads MNHEY; CDR2 reads SVGEGT. The germline V and J ends were trimmed by 6 bases and 0 bases, with 8 bases remaining between them. The CDR3 DNA follows: TGTGCCAGCAGCGACGGGACAACTAATGAAAAACTGTTTTTT. Amino acids: CASSDGTTNEKLFF.

The genes are TRBV12-3 or TRBV12-4 and TRBJ2-1; the match to TRBD1 covers 9 bases. CDR3 length equals 15 residues. V lost 6 bases to trimming and J lost 1 base; unmatched junction nucleotides: 4. The CDR3 reads CASRPGTGSYNEQFF. The DNA of the CDR3 is TGTGCCAGCAGGCCCGGGACAGGGTCCTACAATGAGCAGTTCTTC.

The V and J genes are TRBV20-1 and TRBJ2-7; D remains unclear. Trimming left V 3 bases short and J 5 bases short, with 5 bases between. The germline V gene encodes CDR1 DFQATT and CDR2 SNEGSKA (reference sequence). CDR3 length: 10 residues. CDR3 DNA: TGCAGTGCTAGCGCACACGAGCAGTACGTC. This encodes CSASAHEQYV.

The J gene is TRBJ2-4, the V gene TRBV12-3 or TRBV12-4; TRBD1 aligns across 8 bases. V was clipped by 6 bases and J by 6 bases; unmatched bases: 10. The CDR3 length is 15 residues. The CDR3 nucleotides are TGTGCCAGCAGCCCCGGACAGGGCGTAAGAAACATTCAGTACTTC. It is translated as CASSPGQGVRNIQYF.

This clonotype was recorded at least ten times. Here the CDR3 reads CASSRGSDTQYF. The CDR3 coding sequence is TGTGCCAGCAGTCGGGGGTCAGATACGCAGTATTTT. The gene calls are TRBV6-5 and TRBJ2-3, with D perhaps TRBD2 (6 bases). This CDR3 comprises 12 residues. CDR1 and CDR2 from the germline V gene are MNHEY and SVGAGI. V lost 5 bases and J 4 bases, leaving 7 bases between the germline ends.

The rearrangement uses TRBV5-6 and TRBJ2-1; tentative D call: TRBD1 (5 bases). Germline values: CDR1 SGHDT, CDR2 YYEEEE. The CDR3 sequence is 13 residues long. Between the trimmed V and J ends, which lost 2 bases and 12 bases, there was a span of 15 bases. As DNA, the CDR3 is TGTGCCAGCAGCTTTGGGCAGGGTGGGCCGCAGTTCTTC. Translated: CASSFGQGGPQFF.

Only a few counts were recorded for this clonotype. The chain joins TRBV11-2 to TRBJ2-3; D remains ambiguous. This CDR3 spans 15 amino acids. In germline, CDR1 is SGHAT, CDR2 FQNNGV. The germline V and J ends were trimmed by 0 bases and 0 bases, with 7 bases remaining between them. The CDR3 coding sequence is TGTGCCAGCAGCTTAGAATGGCGGAGCACAGATACGCAGTATTTT. Translated: CASSLEWRSTDTQYF.

This clonotype has ten or more counts. The CDR3 reads CASSPMRRGTEAFF. CDR3 coding DNA: TGTGCCAGCAGCCCCATGAGAAGGGGCACTGAAGCTTTCTTT. This rearrangement joins TRBV7-2 to TRBJ1-1; possibly TRBD1 for D (5 bases). V was pared by 5 bases and J by 4 bases, with 14 bases between. CDR3 length: 14 amino acids. In germline, CDR1 is SGHTA, CDR2 FQGNSA.

The V gene is TRBV11-2, the J gene TRBJ2-2; 7 positions match TRBD1. J gave up 5 bases and V 5 bases, and 8 bases lay outside the gene matches. Germline-derived CDR1 and CDR2 are SGHAT and FQNNGV. The CDR3 is 15 amino acids. CDR3 sequence (DNA): TGTGCCAGCAGCCCTCTACAGGGGATAACCGGGGAGCTGTTTTTT. This translates into CASSPLQGITGELFF. Full variable domain (missing parts from reference TRBV11-2 and TRBJ2-2): EAGVAQSPRYKIIEKRQSVAFWCNPISGHATLYWYQQILGQGPKLLIQFQNNGVVDDSQLPKDRFSAERLKGVDSTLKIQPAKLEDSAVYLCASSPLQGITGELFFGEGSRLTVL.

The chain links TRBV24-1 to TRBJ2-7; D uncertain. This CDR3 contains 11 residues. V lost 3 bases, J lost 4 bases, and 3 bases lay in between. CDR1 and CDR2 from the germline V gene are KGHDR and SFDVKD. The CDR3 spells CATSDGYEQYF. The CDR3 coding sequence is TGTGCCACCAGTGATGGGTACGAGCAGTACTTC.

This clonotype was observed a few times. The gene calls are TRBV5-1 and TRBJ2-3; D is possibly TRBD1 (5 bases). V was clipped by 0 bases and J by 0 bases, with 11 bases between them. The germline gives CDR1 SGHRS, CDR2 YFSETQ. The CDR3 runs 16 residues. The CDR3 coding sequence is TGCGCCAGCAGCTTGGTAGGGGAACCTAGCACAGATACGCAGTATTTT. This translates into CASSLVGEPSTDTQYF.

This clonotype was detected only a few times. The chain combines TRBV11-3 with TRBJ2-1, with 10 bases lining up with TRBD1. V was clipped by 4 bases and J by 2 bases; unmatched bases: 2. Looked up from germline, CDR1 is SGHNT and CDR2 is YENEEA. The CDR3 has 15 residues. DNA of the CDR3: TGTGCCAGCAGCTCCGGGACAGGGGCCTACAATGAGCAGTTCTTC. Amino acids: CASSSGTGAYNEQFF. Based on the CDR3 plus reference TRBV11-3 and TRBJ2-1, the full variable domain is EAGVVQSPRYKIIEKKQPVAFWCNPISGHNTLYWYLQNLGQGPELLIRYENEEAVDDSQLPKDRFSAERLKGVDSTLKIQPAELGDSAVYLCASSSGTGAYNEQFFGPGTRLTVL.

A few counts support this clonotype. The V call is TRBV27, the J call TRBJ2-1; 8 nucleotides line up with TRBD1. Germline values: CDR1 MNHEY, CDR2 SMNVEV (reference sequence). This CDR3 contains 14 residues. The ends lost 3 bases at V and 5 bases at J; junction bases unmatched: 3. The CDR3 region is CASSFQGADNEQFF. The CDR3 region has the DNA TGTGCCAGCAGTTTTCAGGGGGCAGACAATGAGCAGTTCTTC.

This clonotype was detected only a few times. This rearrangement joins TRBV27 to TRBJ1-1, with D hard to call. Germline assignment: CDR1 MNHEY and CDR2 SMNVEV (reference sequence). Trimming pared 3 bases from V and 0 bases from J, leaving 11 bases between. The CDR3 is made up of 15 amino acids. As DNA, the CDR3 is TGTGCCAGCAGTTTTCATCAAGGATTGAACACTGAAGCTTTCTTT. Protein sequence: CASSFHQGLNTEAFF.